This T cell receptor beta chain was captured by sequencing in a study of cytomegalovirus exposure and HLA in healthy donors. The study ran its PCR with 60 Vbeta and 13 Jbeta primers. This table comes from immunoSEQ multiplex PCR, and its TCRdb copy is limited to in-frame clones, with some not included. The table records about 140,000 clones, about four fifths of them present only once. V was clipped by 3 bases and J by 4 bases, with 13 bases between them. CDR3 length equals 15 residues. Germline V gene data show CDR1 as KGHSH and CDR2 as LQKENI. Sequencing input: PBMCs. This sequence originates from a female donor in good health and CMV-seronegative. This rearrangement joins TRBV18 to TRBJ1-5; D is unresolved. The CDR3 region is CASSPNPPKNQPQHF. In DNA, the CDR3 is TGTGCCAGCTCACCTAATCCCCCTAAAAATCAGCCCCAGCATTTT. Using reference TRBV18 and TRBJ1-5 for the parts outside the CDR3, the full variable domain is NAGVMQNPRHLVRRRGQEARLRCSPMKGHSHVYWYRQLPEEGLKFMVYLQKENIIDESGMPKERFSAEFPKEGPSILRIQQVVRGDSAAYFCASSPNPPKNQPQHFGDGTRLSIL.